The 11 T cell receptor beta chains given below trace back to one sample, sequenced in a study of OX40 agonist ivuxolimab in advanced cancers. Data came from immunoSEQ multiplex PCR; TCRdb stores just in-frame clones and leaves some out. Here the sample spans roughly 70,000 clones, approximately 90% being singletons. Source: CD4+ or CD8+ T cells sorted from blood, taken in a trial of the OX40 agonist ivuxolimab. The receptors stem from an adult with an advanced solid tumor such as melanoma, head and neck, liver or kidney cancer.

The chain joins TRBV25-1 to TRBJ1-2, with TRBD1 identical over 7 bases. The germline gives CDR1 MGHDK, CDR2 SYGVNS. The CDR3 covers 13 residues. Germline trimming cut 6 bases from V and 4 bases from J; bases unmatched to any gene: 5. CDR3 nucleotides: TGTGCCAGCAGCAAGGGGGCAATCTATGGCTACACCTTC. Encoded protein: CASSKGAIYGYTF.

The chain couples TRBV5-5 to TRBJ2-2; the match to TRBD1 covers 9 bases. The CDR3 is made up of 14 amino acids. Trimming cost V 5 bases and J 5 bases; bases outside gene matches: 4. Germline CDR1 reads SGHKS; CDR2 reads YYEKEE (reference sequence). CDR3 in amino acids: CASRAGQGTGELFF. CDR3 coding DNA: TGTGCCAGCAGGGCAGGACAGGGGACCGGGGAGCTGTTTTTT. The full variable domain, in which reference TRBV5-5 and TRBJ2-2 provide the parts outside the CDR3, is DAGVTQSPTHLIKTRGQQVTLRCSPISGHKSVSWYQQVLGQGPQFIFQYYEKEERGRGNFPDRFSARQFPNYSSELNVNALLLGDSALYLCASRAGQGTGELFFGEGSRLTVL.

The V and J genes are TRBV6-6 and TRBJ2-3; D not resolved. V dropped 4 bases and J dropped 4 bases, with 3 bases sitting between them. This CDR3 contains 11 residues. Germline V gene data show CDR1 as MNHNY and CDR2 as SVGAGI (reference sequence). In nucleotides, the CDR3 is TGTGCCAGCAGTTCGTCAGATACGCAGTATTTT. This sequence encodes CASSSSDTQYF.

This clone has a single count. This sequence joins TRBV19 and TRBJ2-4; D might be TRBD1 or TRBD2, each matching 5 bases. Looked up from germline, CDR1 is LNHDA and CDR2 is SQIVND (reference sequence). Deletions cut 1 base from V and 10 bases from J, with 5 bases between. The CDR3 consists of 11 residues. In DNA, the CDR3 is TGTGCCAGTAGTATAGGGGGGATTCAGTACTTC. It codes for CASSIGGIQYF.

This clone was recorded only once. The rearrangement links TRBV25-1 to TRBJ2-1; weak D call: TRBD1 (5 bases). CDR1 is MGHDK and CDR2 is SYGVNS in the germline V gene. This CDR3 comprises 17 residues. The ends were cut back, 3 bases at V and 7 bases at J, with 22 bases in the middle. The CDR3 nucleotides read TGTGCCAGCAGTGACAAACCTGGGCAGGGTAAAGGAAATGAGCAGTTCTTC. It encodes CASSDKPGQGKGNEQFF.

The rearrangement uses TRBV7-9 and TRBJ2-1, with TRBD1 matching over 7 bases. CDR3 size: 15 residues. V lost 0 bases to trimming and J lost 4 bases; unmatched junction nucleotides: 3. The V gene's germline CDR1 is SEHNR and CDR2 FQNEAQ (reference sequence). The CDR3 DNA is TGTGCCAGCAGCTTAGCCGGGACAGAATACAATGAGCAGTTCTTC. It yields the protein CASSLAGTEYNEQFF.

V and J are TRBV7-8 and TRBJ2-1; 8 nucleotides match TRBD2. V lost 6 bases to trimming and J lost 7 bases; unmatched junction nucleotides: 17. CDR3 size: 17 residues. From germline, CDR1 is SGHVS and CDR2 FQNEAQ. In DNA, the CDR3 is TGTGCCAGCAGTTCGAGAGCAGGAGCGGGAGAAGGGAATGAGCAGTTCTTC. It translates to CASSSRAGAGEGNEQFF. Full variable domain (remainder filled in from reference TRBV7-8 and TRBJ2-1): GAGVSQSPRYKVAKRGQDVALRCDPISGHVSLFWYQQALGQGPEFLTYFQNEAQLDKSGLPSDRFFAERPEGSVSTLKIQRTQQEDSAVYLCASSSRAGAGEGNEQFFGPGTRLTVL.

J is TRBJ1-1 and V is TRBV6-6; D is possibly TRBD1 (5 bases). The V end was cut by 4 bases, the J end by 3 bases, with 9 bases between. The germline V gene encodes CDR1 MNHNY and CDR2 SVGAGI (reference sequence). The CDR3 is made up of 13 amino acids. The CDR3, as DNA: TGTGCCAGCAGTTTGACAGAAGACACTGAAGCTTTCTTT. As protein: CASSLTEDTEAFF.

This chain uses TRBV4-2 with TRBJ2-1, with unresolved D. Germline values: CDR1 LGHNA, CDR2 YNFKEQ. V was trimmed by 1 base and J by 0 bases, leaving 7 bases between them. The CDR3 totals 15 residues. The chain's CDR3 is CASSQGGSSYNEQFF. The CDR3 coding sequence is TGTGCCAGCAGCCAAGGCGGTAGCTCCTACAATGAGCAGTTCTTC.

The CDR3 spells CAWKHSSGNTIYF. The CDR3 DNA is TGTGCCTGGAAACATAGCTCTGGAAACACCATATATTTT. The chain recombines TRBV30 with TRBJ1-3; no clear D gene. With 4 bases removed from V and 0 bases from J, the gap between germline ends came to 7 bases. From germline, CDR1 is GTSNPN and CDR2 SVGIG (reference sequence). The length of the CDR3 is 13 residues.

This clone was counted once. The genes are TRBV4-1 and TRBJ2-1; 12 nucleotides match TRBD2. V lost 1 base to trimming and J lost 4 bases; unmatched junction nucleotides: 2. The germline V gene encodes CDR1 MGHRA and CDR2 YSYEKL. The CDR3 totals 16 residues. CDR3 DNA: TGCGCCAGCAGCCAAGGCGGACTAGCGGGGTACAATGAGCAGTTCTTC. This encodes CASSQGGLAGYNEQFF.